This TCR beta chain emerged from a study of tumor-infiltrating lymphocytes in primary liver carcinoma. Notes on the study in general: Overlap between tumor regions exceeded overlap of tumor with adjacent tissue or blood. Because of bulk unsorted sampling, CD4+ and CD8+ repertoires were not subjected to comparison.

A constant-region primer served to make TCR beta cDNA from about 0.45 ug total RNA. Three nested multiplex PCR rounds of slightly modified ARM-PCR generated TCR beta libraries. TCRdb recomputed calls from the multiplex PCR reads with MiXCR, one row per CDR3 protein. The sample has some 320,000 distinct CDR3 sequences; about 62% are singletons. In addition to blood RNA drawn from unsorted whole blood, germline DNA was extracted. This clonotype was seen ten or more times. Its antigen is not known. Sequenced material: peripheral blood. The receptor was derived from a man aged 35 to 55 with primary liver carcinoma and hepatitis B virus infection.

CDR3 in amino acids: CASSEYPSGNTIYF. CDR3 sequence (DNA): TGTGCCAGCAGTGAATATCCTTCTGGAAACACCATATATTTT. This chain connects TRBV6-1 to TRBJ1-3; D ambiguous. V was trimmed by 2 bases and J by 1 base, leaving 6 bases between them. CDR3 length: 14 residues. The germline gives CDR1 MNHNS, CDR2 SASEGT.